This T cell receptor beta chain was found in a study of T cells in localized non-small cell lung cancer. General observations from the study: Since sequencing was restricted to only one region of the tumor, intratumor heterogeneity remains a possibility. A denser population of T cells in blood accompanied longer overall survival. There was higher T cell clonality in uninvolved adjacent lung than in tumor, and it was highest there.

TCRdb's table, derived via immunoSEQ multiplex PCR, lists solely in-frame clones and lacks some. The data hold approximately 1,200 clones, with 35% to 45% observed a single time. V lost 4 bases to trimming and J lost 2 bases; unmatched junction nucleotides: 6. The CDR3 is made up of 15 amino acids. CDR1 and CDR2 from the germline V gene are LNHDA and SQIVND (reference sequence). On this clone itself: Its specificity is not known.

Specimen: lung tumor tissue, collected before any cancer treatment. The source is a male donor at least 60 years old with stage II squamous cell lung carcinoma. The chain uses TRBV19 and TRBJ2-3, with 7 positions matching TRBD2. The CDR3 nucleotides read TGTGCCAGTAGTACCCAAGCGGGGAACACAGATACGCAGTATTTT. Its translation is CASSTQAGNTDTQYF.